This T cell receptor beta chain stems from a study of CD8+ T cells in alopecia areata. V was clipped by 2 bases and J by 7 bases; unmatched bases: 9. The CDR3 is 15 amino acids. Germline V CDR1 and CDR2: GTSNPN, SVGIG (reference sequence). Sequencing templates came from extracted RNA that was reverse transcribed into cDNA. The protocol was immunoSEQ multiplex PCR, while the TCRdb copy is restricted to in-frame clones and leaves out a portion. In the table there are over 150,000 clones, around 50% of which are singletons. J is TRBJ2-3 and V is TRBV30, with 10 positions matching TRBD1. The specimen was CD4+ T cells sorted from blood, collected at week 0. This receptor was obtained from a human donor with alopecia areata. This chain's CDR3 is CAWSSIGQGGNTQYF. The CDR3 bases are TGTGCCTGGAGTAGCATAGGACAGGGGGGAAATACGCAGTATTTT.